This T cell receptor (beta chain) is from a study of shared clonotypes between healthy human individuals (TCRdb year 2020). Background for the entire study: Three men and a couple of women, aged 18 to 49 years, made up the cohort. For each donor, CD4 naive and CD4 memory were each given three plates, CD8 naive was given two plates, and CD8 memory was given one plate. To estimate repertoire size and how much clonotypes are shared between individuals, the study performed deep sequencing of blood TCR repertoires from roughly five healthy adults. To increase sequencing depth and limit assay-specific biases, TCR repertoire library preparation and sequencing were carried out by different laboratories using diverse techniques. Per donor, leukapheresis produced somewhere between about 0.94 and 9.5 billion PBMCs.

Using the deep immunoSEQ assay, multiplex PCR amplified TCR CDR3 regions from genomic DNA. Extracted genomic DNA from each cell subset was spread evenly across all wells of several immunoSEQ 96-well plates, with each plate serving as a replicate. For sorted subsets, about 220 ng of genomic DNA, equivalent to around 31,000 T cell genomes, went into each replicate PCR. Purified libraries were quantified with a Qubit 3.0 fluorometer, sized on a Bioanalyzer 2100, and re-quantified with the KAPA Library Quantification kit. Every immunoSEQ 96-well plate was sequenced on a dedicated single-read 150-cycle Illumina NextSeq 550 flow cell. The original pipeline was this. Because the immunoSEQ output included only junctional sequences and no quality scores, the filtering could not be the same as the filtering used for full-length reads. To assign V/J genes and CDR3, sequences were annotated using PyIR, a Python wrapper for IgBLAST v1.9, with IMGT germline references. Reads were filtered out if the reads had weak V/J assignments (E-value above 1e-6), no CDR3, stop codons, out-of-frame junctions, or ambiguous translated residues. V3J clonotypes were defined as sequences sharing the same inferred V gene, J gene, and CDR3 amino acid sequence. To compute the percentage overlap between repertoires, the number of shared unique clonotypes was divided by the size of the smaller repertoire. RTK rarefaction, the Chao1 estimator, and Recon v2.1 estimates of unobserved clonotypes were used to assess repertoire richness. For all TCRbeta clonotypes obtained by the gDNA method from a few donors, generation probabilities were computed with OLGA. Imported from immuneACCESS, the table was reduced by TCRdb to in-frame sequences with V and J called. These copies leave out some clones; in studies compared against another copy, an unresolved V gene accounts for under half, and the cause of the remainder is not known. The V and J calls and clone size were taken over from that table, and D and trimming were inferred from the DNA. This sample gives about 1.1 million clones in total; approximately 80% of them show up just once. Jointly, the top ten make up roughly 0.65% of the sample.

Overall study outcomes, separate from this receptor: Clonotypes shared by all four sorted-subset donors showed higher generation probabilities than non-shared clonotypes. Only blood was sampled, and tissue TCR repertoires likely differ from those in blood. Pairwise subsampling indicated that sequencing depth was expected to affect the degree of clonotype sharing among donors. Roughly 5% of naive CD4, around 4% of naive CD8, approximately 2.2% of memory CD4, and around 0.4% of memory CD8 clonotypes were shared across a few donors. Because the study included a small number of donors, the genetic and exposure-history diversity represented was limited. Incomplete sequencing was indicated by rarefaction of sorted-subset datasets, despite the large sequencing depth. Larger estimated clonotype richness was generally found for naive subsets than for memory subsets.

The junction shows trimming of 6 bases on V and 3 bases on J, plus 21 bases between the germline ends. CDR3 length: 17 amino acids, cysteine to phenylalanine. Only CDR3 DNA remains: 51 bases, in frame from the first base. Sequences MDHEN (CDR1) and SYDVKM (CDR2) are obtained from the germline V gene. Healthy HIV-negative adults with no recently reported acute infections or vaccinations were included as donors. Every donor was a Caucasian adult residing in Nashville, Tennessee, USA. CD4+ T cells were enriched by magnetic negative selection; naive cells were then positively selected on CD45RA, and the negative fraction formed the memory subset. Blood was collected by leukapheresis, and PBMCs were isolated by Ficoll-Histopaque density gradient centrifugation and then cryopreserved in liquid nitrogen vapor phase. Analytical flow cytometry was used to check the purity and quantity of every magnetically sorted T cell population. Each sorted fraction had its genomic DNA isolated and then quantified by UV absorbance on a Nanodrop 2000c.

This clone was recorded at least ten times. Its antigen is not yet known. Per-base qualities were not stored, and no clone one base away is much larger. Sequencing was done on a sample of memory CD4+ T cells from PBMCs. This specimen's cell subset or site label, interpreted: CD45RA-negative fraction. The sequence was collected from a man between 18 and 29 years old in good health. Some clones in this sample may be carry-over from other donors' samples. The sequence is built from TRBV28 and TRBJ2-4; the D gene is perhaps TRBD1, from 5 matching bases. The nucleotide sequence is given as TGTGCCAGCAGCCCGACCCCCCCAGGGTTTGGCAAAAACATTCAGTACTTC. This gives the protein CASSPTPPGFGKNIQYF. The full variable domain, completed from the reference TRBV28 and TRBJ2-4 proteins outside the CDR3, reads DVKVTQSSRYLVKRTGEKVFLECVQDMDHENMFWYRQDPGLGLRLIYFSYDVKMKEKGDIPEGYSVSREKKERFSLILESASTNQTSMYLCASSPTPPGFGKNIQYFGAGTRLSVL.